The sequence of this TCR beta chain was determined in a study of blood T cell repertoires in COVID-19. The V gene end was trimmed by 3 bases and the J gene end by 7 bases; junction bases not matched to a gene: 8. Germline assignment: CDR1 LGHNA and CDR2 YNFKEQ. This CDR3 has 14 residues. Libraries were prepared by immunoSEQ multiplex PCR; TCRdb keeps only in-frame clonotypes and omits some of them. The sample holds 150,000 to 200,000 clones; around 85% are singletons and the top ten take 7.5% to 9.5%. This clonotype was sampled from a woman between 55 and 75 years old with acute or convalescent COVID-19. Sequences were obtained from peripheral blood. The chain employs TRBV4-2 and TRBJ1-1, with TRBD1 identical over 7 bases. CDR3 in DNA: TGTGCCAGCAGCCAGGCCGGCAACAGGGGTGAAGCTTTCTTT. Amino acids: CASSQAGNRGEAFF.